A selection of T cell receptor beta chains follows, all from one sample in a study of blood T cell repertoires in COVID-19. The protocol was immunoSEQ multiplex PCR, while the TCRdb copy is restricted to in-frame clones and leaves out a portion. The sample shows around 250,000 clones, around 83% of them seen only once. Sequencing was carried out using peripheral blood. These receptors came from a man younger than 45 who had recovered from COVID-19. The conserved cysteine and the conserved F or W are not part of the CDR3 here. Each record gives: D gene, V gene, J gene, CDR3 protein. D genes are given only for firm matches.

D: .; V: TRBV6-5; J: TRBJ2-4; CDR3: ASSYSIGGAKNIQY
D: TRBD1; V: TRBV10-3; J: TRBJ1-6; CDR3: AISDSGTVNSPLH
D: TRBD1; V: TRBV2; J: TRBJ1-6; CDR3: ASSEDRGKESPLH
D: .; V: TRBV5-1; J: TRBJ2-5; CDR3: ASSLSGQNQETQY
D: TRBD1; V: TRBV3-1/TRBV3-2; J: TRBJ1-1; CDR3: ASSHRGPTEAF
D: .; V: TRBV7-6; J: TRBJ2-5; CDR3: ASSPKRRRAETQY
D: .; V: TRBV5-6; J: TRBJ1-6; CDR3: ASSLSAATPSPLH
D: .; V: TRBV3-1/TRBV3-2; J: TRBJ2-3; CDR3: ASSQGAGTQY
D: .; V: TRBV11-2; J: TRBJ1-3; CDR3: ASSRTAGSGNTIY
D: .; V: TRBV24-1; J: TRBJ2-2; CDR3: ATSEQGPGELF
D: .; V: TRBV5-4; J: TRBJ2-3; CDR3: ASSFREPDTQY
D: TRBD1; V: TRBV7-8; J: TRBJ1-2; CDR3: ASSSQGNGYT
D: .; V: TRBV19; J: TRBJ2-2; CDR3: ASSIGGRGIFTGELF
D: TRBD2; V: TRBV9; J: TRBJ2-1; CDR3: ASSVAGLAGREQF
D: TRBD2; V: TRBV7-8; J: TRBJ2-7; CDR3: ASSRRVSGVNEQY
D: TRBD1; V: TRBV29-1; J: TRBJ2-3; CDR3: SADRGISDTQY
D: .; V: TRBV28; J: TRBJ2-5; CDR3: ASSPYGVGEETQY
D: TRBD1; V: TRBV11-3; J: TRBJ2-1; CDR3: ASSPGTGITNEQF
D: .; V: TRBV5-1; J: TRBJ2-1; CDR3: ASRIYGGTNEQF
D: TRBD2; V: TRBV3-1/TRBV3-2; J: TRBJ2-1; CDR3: ASRARAGDNEQF
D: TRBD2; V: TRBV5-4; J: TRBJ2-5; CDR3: ASNPGGWETQY
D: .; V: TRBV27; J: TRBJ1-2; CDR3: ASSQEGVSHYGYT
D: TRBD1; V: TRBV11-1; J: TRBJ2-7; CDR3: ASSELSGGMYEQY
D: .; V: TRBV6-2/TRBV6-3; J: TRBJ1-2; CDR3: ASSVGPGAPNYGYT
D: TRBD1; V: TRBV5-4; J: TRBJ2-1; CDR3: ASSSSGQGRDEQF
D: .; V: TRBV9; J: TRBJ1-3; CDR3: ASSPGLLFAGNTIY
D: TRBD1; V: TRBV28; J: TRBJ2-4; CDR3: ASSPLGQATGQNIQY
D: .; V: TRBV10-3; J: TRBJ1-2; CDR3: ASEASPSYGYT
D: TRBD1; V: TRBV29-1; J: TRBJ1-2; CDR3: SVDQRDSSGYT
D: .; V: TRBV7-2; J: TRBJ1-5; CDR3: ASSITGNQPQH
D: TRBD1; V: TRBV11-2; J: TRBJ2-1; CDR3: ASSLLRDRGYNEQF
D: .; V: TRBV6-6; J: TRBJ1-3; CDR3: ASSTNDNTIY
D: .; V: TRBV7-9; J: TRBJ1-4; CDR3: ASTLGQGFEKLF
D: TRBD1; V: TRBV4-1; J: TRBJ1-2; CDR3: ASSQESGTGNGYT
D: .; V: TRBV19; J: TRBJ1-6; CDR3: ASSMGAGAPHSPLH
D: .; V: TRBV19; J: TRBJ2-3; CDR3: ASSPDSRGATDTQY
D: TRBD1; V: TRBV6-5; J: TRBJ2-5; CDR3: ASSRTGGLETQY